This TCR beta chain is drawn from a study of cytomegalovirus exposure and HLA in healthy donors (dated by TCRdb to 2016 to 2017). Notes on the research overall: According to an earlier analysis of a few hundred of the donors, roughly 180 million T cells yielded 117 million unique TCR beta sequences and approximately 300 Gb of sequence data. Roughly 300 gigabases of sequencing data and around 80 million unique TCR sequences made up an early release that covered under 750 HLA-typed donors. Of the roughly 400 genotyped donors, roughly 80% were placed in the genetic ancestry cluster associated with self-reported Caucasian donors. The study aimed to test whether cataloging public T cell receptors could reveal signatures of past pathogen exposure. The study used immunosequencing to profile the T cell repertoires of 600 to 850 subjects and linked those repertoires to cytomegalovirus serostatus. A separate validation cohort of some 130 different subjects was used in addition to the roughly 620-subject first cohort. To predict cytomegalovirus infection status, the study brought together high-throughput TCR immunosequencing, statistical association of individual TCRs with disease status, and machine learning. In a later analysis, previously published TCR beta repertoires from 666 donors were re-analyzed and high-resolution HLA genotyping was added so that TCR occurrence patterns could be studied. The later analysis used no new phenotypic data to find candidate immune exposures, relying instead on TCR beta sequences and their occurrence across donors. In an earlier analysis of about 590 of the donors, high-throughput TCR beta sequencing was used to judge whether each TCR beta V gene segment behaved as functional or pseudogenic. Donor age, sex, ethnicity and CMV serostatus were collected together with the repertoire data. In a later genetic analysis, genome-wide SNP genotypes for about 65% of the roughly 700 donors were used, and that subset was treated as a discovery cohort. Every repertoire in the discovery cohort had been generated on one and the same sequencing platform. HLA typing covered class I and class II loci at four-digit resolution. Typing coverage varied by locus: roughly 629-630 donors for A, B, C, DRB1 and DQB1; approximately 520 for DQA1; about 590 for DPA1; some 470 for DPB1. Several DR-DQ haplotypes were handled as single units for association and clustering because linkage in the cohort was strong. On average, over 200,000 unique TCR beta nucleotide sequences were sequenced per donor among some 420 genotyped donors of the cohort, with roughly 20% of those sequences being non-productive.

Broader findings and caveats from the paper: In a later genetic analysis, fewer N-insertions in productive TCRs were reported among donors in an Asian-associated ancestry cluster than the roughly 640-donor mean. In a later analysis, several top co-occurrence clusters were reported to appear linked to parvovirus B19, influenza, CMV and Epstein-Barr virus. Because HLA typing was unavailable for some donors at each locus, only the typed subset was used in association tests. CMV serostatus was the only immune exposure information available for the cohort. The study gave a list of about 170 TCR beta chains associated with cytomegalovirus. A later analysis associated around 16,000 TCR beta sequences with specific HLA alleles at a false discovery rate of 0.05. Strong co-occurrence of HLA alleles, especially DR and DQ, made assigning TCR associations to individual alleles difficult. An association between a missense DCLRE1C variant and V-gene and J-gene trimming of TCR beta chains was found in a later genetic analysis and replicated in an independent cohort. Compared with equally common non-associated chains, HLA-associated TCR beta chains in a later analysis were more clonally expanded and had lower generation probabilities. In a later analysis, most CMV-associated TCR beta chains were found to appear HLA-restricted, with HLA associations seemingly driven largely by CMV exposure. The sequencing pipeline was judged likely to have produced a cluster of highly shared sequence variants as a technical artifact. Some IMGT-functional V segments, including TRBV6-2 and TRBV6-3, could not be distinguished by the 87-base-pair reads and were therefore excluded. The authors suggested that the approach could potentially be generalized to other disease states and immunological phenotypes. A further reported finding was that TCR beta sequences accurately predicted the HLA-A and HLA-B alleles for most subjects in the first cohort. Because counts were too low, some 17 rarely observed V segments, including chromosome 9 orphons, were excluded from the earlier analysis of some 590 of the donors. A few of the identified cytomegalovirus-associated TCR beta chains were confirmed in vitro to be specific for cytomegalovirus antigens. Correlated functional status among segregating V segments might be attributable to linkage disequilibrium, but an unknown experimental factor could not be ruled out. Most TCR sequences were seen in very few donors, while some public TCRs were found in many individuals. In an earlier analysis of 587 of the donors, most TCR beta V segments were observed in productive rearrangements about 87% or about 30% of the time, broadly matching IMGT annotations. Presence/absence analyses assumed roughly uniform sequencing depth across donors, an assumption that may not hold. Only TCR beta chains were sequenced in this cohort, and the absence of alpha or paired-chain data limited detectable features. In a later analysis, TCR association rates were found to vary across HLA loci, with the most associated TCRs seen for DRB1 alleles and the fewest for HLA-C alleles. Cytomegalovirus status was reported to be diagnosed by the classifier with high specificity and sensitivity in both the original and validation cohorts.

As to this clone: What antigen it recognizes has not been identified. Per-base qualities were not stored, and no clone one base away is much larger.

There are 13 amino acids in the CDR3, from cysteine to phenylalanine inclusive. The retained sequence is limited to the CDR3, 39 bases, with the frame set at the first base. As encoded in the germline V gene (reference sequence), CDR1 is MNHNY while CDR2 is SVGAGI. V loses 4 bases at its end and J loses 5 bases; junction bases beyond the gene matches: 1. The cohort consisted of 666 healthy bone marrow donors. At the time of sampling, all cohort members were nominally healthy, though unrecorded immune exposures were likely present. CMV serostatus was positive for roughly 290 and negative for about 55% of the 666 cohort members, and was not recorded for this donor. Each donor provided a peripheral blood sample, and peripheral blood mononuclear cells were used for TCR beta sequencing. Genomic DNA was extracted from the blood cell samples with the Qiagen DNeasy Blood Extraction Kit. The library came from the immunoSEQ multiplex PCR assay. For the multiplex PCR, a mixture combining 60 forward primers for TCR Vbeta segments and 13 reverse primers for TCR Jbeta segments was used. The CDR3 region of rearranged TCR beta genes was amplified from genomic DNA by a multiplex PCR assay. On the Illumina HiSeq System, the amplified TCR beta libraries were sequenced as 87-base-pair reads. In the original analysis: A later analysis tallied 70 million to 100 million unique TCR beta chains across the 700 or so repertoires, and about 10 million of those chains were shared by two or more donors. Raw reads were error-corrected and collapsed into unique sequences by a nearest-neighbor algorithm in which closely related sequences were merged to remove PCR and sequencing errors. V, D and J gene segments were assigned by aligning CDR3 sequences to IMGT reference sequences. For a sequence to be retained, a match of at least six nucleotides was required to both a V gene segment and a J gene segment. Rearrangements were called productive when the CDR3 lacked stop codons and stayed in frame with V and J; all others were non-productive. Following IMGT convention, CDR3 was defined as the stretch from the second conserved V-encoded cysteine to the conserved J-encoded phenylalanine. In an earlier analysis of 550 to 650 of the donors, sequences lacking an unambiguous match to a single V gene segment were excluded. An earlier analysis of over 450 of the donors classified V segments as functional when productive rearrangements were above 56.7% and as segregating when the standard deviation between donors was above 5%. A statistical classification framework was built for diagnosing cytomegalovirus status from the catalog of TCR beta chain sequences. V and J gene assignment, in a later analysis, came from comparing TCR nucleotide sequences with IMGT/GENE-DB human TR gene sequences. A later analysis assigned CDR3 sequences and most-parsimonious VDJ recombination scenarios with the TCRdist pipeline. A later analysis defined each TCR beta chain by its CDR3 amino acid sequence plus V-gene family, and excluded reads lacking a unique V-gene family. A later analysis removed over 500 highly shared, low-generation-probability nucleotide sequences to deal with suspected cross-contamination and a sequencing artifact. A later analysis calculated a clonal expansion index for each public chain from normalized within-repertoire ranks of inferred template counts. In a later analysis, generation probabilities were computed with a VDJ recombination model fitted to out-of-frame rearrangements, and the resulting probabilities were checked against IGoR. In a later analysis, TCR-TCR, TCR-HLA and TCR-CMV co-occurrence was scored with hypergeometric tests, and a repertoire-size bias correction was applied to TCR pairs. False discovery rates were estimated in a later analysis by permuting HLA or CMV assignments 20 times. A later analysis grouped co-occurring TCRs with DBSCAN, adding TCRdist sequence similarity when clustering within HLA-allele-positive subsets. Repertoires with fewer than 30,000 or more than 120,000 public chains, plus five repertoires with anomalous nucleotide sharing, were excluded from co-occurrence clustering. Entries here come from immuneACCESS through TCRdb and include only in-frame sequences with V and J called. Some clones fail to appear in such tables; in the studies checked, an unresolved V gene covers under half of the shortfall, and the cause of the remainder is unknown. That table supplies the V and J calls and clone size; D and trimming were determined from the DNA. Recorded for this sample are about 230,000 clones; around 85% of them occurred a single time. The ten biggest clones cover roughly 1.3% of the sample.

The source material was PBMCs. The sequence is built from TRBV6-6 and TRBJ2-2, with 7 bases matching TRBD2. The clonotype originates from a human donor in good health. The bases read TGTGCCAGCAGTTTGCGGGAGACCGGGGAGCTGTTTTTT. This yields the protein CASSLRETGELFF.